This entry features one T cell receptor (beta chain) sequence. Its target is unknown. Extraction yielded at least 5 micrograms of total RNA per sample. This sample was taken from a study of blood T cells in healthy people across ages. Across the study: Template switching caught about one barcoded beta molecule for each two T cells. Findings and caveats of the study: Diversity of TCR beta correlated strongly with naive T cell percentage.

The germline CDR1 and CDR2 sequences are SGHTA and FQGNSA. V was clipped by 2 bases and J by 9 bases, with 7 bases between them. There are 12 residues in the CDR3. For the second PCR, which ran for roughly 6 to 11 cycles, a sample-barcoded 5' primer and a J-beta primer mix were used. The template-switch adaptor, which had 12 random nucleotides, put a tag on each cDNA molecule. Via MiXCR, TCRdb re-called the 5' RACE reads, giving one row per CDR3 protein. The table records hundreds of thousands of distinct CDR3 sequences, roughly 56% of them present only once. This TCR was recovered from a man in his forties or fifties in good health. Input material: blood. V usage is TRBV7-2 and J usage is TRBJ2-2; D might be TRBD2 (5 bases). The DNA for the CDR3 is TGTGCCAGCAGCTTATGGGAGAGGGAGCTGTTTTTT. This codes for CASSLWERELFF.